This TCR beta chain was recovered during a study of cytomegalovirus exposure and HLA in healthy donors. The PCR employed 60 Vbeta primers together with 13 Jbeta primers. Here immunoSEQ multiplex PCR was the method, and the copy in TCRdb shows in-frame clones only, minus some. The repertoire table contains 150,000 or so clones. Deletions cut 1 base from V and 0 bases from J, with 8 bases between. Germline V gene sequence: CDR1 SGHRS, CDR2 YFSETQ. The CDR3 is made up of 16 amino acids. The V call is TRBV5-1, the J call TRBJ2-6; perhaps TRBD1 as D (5 bases). The TCR was taken from a woman in her forties or fifties in good health and CMV-seronegative. The specimen sequenced was PBMCs. CDR3: CASSLNRGSGANVLTF. The CDR3 coding sequence is TGCGCCAGCAGCTTGAATAGGGGCTCTGGGGCCAACGTCCTGACTTTC.